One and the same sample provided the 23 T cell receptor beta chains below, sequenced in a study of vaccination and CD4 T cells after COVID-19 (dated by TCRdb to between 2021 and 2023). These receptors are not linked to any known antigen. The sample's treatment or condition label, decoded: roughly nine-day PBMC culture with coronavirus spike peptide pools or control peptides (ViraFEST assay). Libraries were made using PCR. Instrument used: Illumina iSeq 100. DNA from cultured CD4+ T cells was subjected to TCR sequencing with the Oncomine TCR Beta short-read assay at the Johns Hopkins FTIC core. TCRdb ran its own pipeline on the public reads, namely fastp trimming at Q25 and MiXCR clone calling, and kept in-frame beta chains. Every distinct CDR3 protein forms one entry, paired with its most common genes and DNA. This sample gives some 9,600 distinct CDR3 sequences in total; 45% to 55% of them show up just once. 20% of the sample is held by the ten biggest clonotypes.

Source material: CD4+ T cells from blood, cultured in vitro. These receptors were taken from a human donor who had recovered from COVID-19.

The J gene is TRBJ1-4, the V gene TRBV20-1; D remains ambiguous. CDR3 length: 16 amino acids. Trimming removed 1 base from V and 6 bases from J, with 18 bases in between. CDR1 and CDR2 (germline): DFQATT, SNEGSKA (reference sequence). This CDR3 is CSARVRRALKDEKLFF. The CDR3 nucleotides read TGCAGTGCTAGAGTACGACGGGCACTCAAAGATGAAAAACTGTTTTTT.

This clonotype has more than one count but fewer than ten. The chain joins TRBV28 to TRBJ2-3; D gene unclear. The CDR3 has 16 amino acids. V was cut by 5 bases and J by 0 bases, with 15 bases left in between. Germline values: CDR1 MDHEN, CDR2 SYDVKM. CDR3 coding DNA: TGTGCCAGCAGTCCATCACAGCTCAGCAGCACAGATACGCAGTATTTT. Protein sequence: CASSPSQLSSTDTQYF.

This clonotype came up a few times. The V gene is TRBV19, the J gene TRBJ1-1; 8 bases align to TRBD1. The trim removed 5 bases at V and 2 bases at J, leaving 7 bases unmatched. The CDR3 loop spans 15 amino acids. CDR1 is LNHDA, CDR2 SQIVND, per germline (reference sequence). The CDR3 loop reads CASSAIGQGNTEAFF. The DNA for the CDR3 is TGTGCCAGTAGTGCAATAGGACAGGGTAACACTGAAGCTTTCTTT.

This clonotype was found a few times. The CDR3 sequence: CASSRDRASGNTIYF. The CDR3 DNA is TGTGCCAGCAGTCGGGACAGGGCCTCCGGAAACACCATATATTTT. The V gene is TRBV6-1, the J gene TRBJ1-3; 9 bases are shared with TRBD1. From germline, CDR1 is MNHNS and CDR2 SASEGT. The CDR3 has 15 amino acids. Unmatched junction bases numbered 6, after V lost 5 bases and J lost 4 bases.

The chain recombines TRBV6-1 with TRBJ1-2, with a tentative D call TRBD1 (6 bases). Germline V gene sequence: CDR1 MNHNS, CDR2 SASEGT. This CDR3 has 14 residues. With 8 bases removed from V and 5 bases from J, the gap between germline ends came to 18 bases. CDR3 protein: CASETSGAPYGYTF. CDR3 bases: TGTGCCAGCGAAACATCAGGGGCACCATATGGCTACACCTTC.

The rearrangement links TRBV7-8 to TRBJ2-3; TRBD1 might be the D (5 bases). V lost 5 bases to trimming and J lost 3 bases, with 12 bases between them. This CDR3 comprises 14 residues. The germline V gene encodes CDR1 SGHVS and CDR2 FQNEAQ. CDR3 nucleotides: TGTGCCAGCAGCGTCAGGGATGGAACAGATACGCAGTATTTT. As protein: CASSVRDGTDTQYF.

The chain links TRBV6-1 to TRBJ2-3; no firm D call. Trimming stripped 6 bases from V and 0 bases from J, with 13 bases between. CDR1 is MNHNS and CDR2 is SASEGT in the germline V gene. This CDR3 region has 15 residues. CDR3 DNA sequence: TGTGCCAGCAGGCCACTGCAGGTTAGCACAGATACGCAGTATTTT. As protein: CASRPLQVSTDTQYF.

In nucleotides, the CDR3 is TGCAGTGCTAGAGAGGCAGGCACAAATTCACCCCTCCACTTT. It codes for CSAREAGTNSPLHF. The chain couples TRBV20-1 to TRBJ1-6; no firm D call. CDR3 size: 14 residues. V lost 0 bases, J lost 7 bases, and 10 bases lay in between. Germline-derived CDR1 and CDR2 are DFQATT and SNEGSKA (reference sequence).

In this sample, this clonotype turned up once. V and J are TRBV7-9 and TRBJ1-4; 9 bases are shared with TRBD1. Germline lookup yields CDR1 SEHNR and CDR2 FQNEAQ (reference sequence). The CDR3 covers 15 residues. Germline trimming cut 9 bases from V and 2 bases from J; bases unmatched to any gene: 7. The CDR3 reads CASSTGGRTNEKLFF. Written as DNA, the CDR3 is TGTGCCAGTTCGACAGGGGGTCGGACTAATGAAAAACTGTTTTTT.

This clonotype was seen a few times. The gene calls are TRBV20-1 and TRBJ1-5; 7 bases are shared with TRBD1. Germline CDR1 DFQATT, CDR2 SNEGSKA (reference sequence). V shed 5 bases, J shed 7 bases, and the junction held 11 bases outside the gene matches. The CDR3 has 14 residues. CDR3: CSAAGTALGQPQHF. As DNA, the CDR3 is TGCAGTGCTGCCGGGACAGCTTTGGGGCAGCCCCAGCATTTT.

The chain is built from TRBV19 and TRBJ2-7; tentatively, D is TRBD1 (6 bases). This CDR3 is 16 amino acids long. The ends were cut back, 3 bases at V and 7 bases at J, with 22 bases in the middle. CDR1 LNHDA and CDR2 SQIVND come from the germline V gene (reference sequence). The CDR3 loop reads CASSIQRTALPLEQYF. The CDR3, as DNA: TGTGCCAGTAGTATCCAACGGACAGCGCTACCTTTGGAGCAGTACTTC.

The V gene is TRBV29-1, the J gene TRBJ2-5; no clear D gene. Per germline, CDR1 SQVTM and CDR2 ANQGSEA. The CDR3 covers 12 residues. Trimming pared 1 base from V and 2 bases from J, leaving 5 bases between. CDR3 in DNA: TGCAGCGTTGAAGTGGGTCAAGAGACCCAGTACTTC. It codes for CSVEVGQETQYF.

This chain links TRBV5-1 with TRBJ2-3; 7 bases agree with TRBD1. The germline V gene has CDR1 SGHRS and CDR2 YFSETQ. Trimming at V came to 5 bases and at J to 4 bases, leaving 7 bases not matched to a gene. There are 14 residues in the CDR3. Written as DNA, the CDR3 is TGCGCCAGCAGTCCCCAGACAGGGTCAGATACGCAGTATTTT. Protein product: CASSPQTGSDTQYF.

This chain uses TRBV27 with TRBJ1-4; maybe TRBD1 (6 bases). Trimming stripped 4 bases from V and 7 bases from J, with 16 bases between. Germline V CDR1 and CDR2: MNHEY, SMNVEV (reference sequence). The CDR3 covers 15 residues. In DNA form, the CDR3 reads TGTGCCAGCAGTTGGTCCGGGGGGCGCGCTGAAAAACTGTTTTTT. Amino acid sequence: CASSWSGGRAEKLFF.

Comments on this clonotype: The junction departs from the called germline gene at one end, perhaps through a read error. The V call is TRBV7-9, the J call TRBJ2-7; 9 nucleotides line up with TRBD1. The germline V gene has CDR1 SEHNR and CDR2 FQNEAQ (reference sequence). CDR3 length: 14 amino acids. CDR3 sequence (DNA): TGCGCCAGCAGCTCACAGGGGGCATCTAACGAGCAGTACTTC. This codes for CASSSQGASNEQYF.

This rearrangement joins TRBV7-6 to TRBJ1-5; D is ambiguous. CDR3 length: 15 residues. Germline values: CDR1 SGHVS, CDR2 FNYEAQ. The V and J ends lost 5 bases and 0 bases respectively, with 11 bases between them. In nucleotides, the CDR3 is TGTGCCAGCAGCGCCCGACACCTTAGCAATCAGCCCCAGCATTTT. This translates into CASSARHLSNQPQHF.

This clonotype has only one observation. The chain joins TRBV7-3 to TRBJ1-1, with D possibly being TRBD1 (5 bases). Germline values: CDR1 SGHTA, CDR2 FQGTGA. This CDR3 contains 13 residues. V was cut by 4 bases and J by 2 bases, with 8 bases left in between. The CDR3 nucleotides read TGTGCCAGCAGCTCGGGGGTCAACACTGAAGCTTTCTTT. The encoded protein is CASSSGVNTEAFF.

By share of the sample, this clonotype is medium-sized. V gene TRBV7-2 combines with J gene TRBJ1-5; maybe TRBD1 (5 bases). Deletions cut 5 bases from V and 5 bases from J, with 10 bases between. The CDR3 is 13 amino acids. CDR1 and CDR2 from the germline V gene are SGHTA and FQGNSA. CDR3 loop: CASSLRGDQPQHF. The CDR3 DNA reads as TGTGCCAGCAGCCTTCGGGGCGATCAGCCCCAGCATTTT.

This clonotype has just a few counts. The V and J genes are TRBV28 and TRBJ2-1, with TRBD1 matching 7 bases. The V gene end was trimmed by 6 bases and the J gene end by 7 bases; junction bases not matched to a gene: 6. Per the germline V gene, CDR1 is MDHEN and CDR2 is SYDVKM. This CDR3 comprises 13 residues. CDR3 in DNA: TGTGCCAGCAGGGGACAGAAACTTAATGAGCAGTTCTTC. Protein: CASRGQKLNEQFF.

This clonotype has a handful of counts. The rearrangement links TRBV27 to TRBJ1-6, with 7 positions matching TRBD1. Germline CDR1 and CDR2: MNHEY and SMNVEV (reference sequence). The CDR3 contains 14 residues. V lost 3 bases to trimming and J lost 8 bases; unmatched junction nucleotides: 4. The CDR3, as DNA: TGTGCCAGCAGTTTTCGTACAGGGGATTCACCCCTCCACTTT. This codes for CASSFRTGDSPLHF.

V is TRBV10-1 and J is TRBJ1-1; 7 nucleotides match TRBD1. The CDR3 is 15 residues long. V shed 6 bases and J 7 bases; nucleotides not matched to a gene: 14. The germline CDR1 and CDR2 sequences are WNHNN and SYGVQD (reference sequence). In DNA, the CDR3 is TGCGCCAGCAGCGAACTGCTCAGGGGGTTAAGTGAAGCTTTCTTT. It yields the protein CASSELLRGLSEAFF.

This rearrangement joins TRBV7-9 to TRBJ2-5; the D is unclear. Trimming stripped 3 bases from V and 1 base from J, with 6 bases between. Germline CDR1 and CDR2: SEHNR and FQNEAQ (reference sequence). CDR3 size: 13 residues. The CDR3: CASSLTVQETQYF. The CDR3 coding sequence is TGTGCCAGCAGCTTGACCGTCCAAGAGACCCAGTACTTC. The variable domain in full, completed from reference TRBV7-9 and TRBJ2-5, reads DTGVSQNPRHKITKRGQNVTFRCDPISEHNRLYWYRQTLGQGPEFLTYFQNEAQLEKSRLLSDRFSAERPKGSFSTLEIQRTEQGDSAMYLCASSLTVQETQYFGPGTRLLVL.

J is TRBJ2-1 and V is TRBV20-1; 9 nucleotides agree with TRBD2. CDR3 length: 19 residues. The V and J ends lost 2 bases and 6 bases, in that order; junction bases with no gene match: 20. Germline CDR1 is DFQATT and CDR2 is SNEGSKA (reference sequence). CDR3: CSARFGARPSGRLPNEQFF. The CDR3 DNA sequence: TGCAGTGCTAGATTTGGCGCTAGACCGAGCGGGAGGTTACCCAATGAGCAGTTCTTC.